The 10 T cell receptor beta chains below all came from one sample that was sequenced in a study of cytomegalovirus exposure and HLA in healthy donors. Researchers ran the PCR with 60 Vbeta and 13 Jbeta primers. This table comes from immunoSEQ multiplex PCR, and its TCRdb copy is limited to in-frame clones, with some not included. The specimen's table records 130,000 to 150,000 clones. Sequenced input: PBMCs. The receptors stem from a middle-aged man in good health and CMV-seronegative.

The chain joins TRBV16 to TRBJ2-5; D is ambiguous. This CDR3 is 14 amino acids long. Germline CDR1 reads KGHSY; CDR2 reads FQNENV. Trimming removed 0 bases from V and 1 base from J, with 6 bases in between. For the CDR3, the DNA is TGTGCCAGCAGCCAATCGGTCAGCCAAGAGACCCAGTACTTC. Translation: CASSQSVSQETQYF. Combining the CDR3 with reference TRBV16 and TRBJ2-5 gives the whole variable domain GEEVAQTPKHLVRGEGQKAKLYCAPIKGHSYVFWYQQVLKNEFKFLISFQNENVFDETGMPKERFSAKCLPNSPCSLEIQATKLEDSAVYFCASSQSVSQETQYFGPGTRLLVL.

The V call is TRBV5-1, the J call TRBJ1-1; D call uncertain. Trimming took off 5 bases at V and 0 bases at J, with 14 bases between the two ends. Germline CDR1 reads SGHRS; CDR2 reads YFSETQ. There are 15 residues in the CDR3. Here the CDR3 reads CASSMGDGLNTEAFF. The CDR3 DNA reads TGCGCCAGCAGTATGGGTGACGGGTTGAACACTGAAGCTTTCTTT.

The rearrangement joins TRBV25-1 to TRBJ1-3, with no clear D. Per the germline V gene, CDR1 is MGHDK and CDR2 is SYGVNS. The CDR3 extends over 13 amino acids. The V gene lost 8 bases and the J gene lost 0 bases, with 8 bases spanning the gap. In DNA form, the CDR3 reads TGTGCCAGCTCTAAGTCCTCTGGAAACACCATATATTTT. Translation gives CASSKSSGNTIYF.

The CDR3 here is CASSPDLSYSGGAKDTQYF. The CDR3, as DNA: TGTGCCAGCAGCCCCGATCTCTCTTATAGCGGGGGGGCCAAAGATACGCAGTATTTT. This rearrangement joins TRBV11-1 to TRBJ2-3; 11 positions agree with TRBD2. This CDR3 comprises 19 residues. V gave up 5 bases and J gave up 5 bases; unmatched junction bases: 18. The germline gives CDR1 SGHAT, CDR2 FQDESV (reference sequence).

The V gene is TRBV2, the J gene TRBJ2-1; the match to TRBD2 covers 8 bases. The J segment lost 5 bases and the V segment lost 6 bases, leaving 9 bases of the junction unmatched. Germline CDR1 SNHLY, CDR2 FYNNEI. CDR3 length equals 15 residues. CDR3: CASRPGPGGNNEQFF. The CDR3 DNA sequence: TGTGCCAGCAGACCGGGACCGGGGGGGAACAATGAGCAGTTCTTC.

The chain couples TRBV5-1 to TRBJ1-5; 7 positions agree with TRBD1. The length of the CDR3 is 15 residues. CDR1 is SGHRS and CDR2 is YFSETQ in the germline V gene. Germline trimming cut 6 bases from V and 3 bases from J; bases unmatched to any gene: 9. The CDR3 DNA follows: TGCGCCAGCACTCCCGGGGACAGCCTCAATCAGCCCCAGCATTTT. As protein: CASTPGDSLNQPQHF.

The chain's CDR3 is CASSVDGSGISGYTF. The DNA of the CDR3 is TGTGCCAGCAGCGTAGACGGATCAGGGATCTCTGGCTACACCTTC. This rearrangement joins TRBV9 to TRBJ1-2, with a weak D call TRBD1 (5 bases). The CDR3 contains 15 residues. Germline-derived CDR1 and CDR2 are SGDLS and YYNGEE. The ends were cut back, 0 bases at V and 7 bases at J, with 16 bases in the middle.

The V gene is TRBV7-2, the J gene TRBJ2-5; the D gene is possibly TRBD2 (5 bases). The CDR3 consists of 13 residues. Trimming pared 5 bases from V and 5 bases from J, leaving 12 bases between. Germline CDR1 and CDR2: SGHTA and FQGNSA. CDR3 loop: CASSPRAQETQYF. As DNA, the CDR3 is TGTGCCAGCAGCCCGAGGGCCCAGGAGACCCAGTACTTC.

The CDR3 spells CASSPGLVTDTQYF. CDR3 nucleotides: TGTGCCAGCAGTCCGGGACTCGTCACAGATACGCAGTATTTT. The V gene is TRBV6-5, the J gene TRBJ2-3; D might be TRBD2 (6 bases). From germline, CDR1 is MNHEY and CDR2 SVGAGI. The V gene lost 5 bases and the J gene lost 2 bases, with 11 bases spanning the gap. This CDR3 comprises 14 residues.

The V gene is TRBV4-1, the J gene TRBJ2-1, with 15 bases that match TRBD2. The germline V gene has CDR1 MGHRA and CDR2 YSYEKL. The CDR3 has 16 residues. After removal of 0 bases from V and 16 bases from J, the junction contained 10 bases not matched to a gene. The CDR3 loop is CASSQEGLAGGPSGFF. The CDR3 DNA reads TGCGCCAGCAGCCAAGAAGGACTAGCGGGGGGGCCGTCAGGTTTCTTC.